The 23 T cell receptor beta chains listed next were all sequenced from one sample in a study of blood T cell repertoires in COVID-19. The protocol was immunoSEQ multiplex PCR, while the TCRdb copy is restricted to in-frame clones and leaves out a portion. Among about 400,000 clones listed, about 90% were seen once. The material sequenced was PBMCs or T cells enriched from blood (not recorded which). The receptors derive from a woman aged 25 to 39 who had recovered from COVID-19.

This CDR3 reads CASSLGARNYGYTF. CDR3 DNA sequence: TGCGCCAGCAGCTTGGGAGCAAGAAACTATGGCTACACCTTC. The V and J genes are TRBV5-1 and TRBJ1-2; D unresolved. The V end was cut by 0 bases, the J end by 2 bases, with 8 bases between. The germline gives CDR1 SGHRS, CDR2 YFSETQ. The CDR3 extends over 14 amino acids.

The rearrangement joins TRBV18 to TRBJ1-5; 9 bases align to TRBD1. V lost 3 bases to trimming and J lost 13 bases; unmatched junction nucleotides: 7. The CDR3 spans 13 residues. Looked up from germline, CDR1 is KGHSH and CDR2 is LQKENI. The CDR3 loop reads CASSPGPGQGQHF. CDR3 nucleotides: TGTGCCAGCTCACCGGGACCGGGACAGGGTCAGCATTTT.

CDR3 nucleotide sequence: TGTGCCAGCAGCGTCGGCGACACAGCCTACGAGCAGTACTTC. Translation gives CASSVGDTAYEQYF. J is TRBJ2-7 and V is TRBV9; unclear D gene. Germline V gives CDR1 SGDLS, CDR2 YYNGEE. The ends were cut back, 2 bases at V and 2 bases at J, with 11 bases in the middle. The CDR3 sequence is 14 residues long.

This clone has just a few counts. V is TRBV16 and J is TRBJ2-7; D perhaps matches TRBD1 (5 bases). The CDR3 contains 15 residues. Germline CDR1 and CDR2: KGHSY and FQNENV. Trimming took 0 bases from V and 3 from J, leaving 12 bases between them. The CDR3 reads CASSQSPRVGYEQYF. The DNA of the CDR3 is TGTGCCAGCAGCCAATCCCCCAGGGTGGGCTACGAGCAGTACTTC.

This sequence joins TRBV4-3 and TRBJ2-1, with D possibly being TRBD2 (6 bases). Germline V gene sequence: CDR1 LGHNA, CDR2 YSLEER. The CDR3 length is 12 residues. Trimming stripped 1 base from V and 9 bases from J, with 7 bases between. In DNA, the CDR3 is TGCGCCAGCAGCCAAGGGGGAGGTGAGCAGTTCTTC. Protein sequence: CASSQGGGEQFF.

The CDR3 here is CASSLSDRTYGYTF. The CDR3 DNA reads as TGTGCCAGCTCACTTTCGGACAGGACTTATGGCTACACCTTC. The V and J genes are TRBV18 and TRBJ1-2, with TRBD1 matching 7 bases. The CDR3 sequence is 14 residues long. Germline V gene lookup returns CDR1 KGHSH and CDR2 LQKENI. Trimming cost V 4 bases and J 5 bases; bases outside gene matches: 7.

The J gene is TRBJ2-3, the V gene TRBV7-9; a weak D match, TRBD2 (5 bases). V dropped 3 bases and J dropped 7 bases, with 17 bases sitting between them. CDR1 SEHNR and CDR2 FQNEAQ come from the germline V gene (reference sequence). The CDR3 runs to 15 residues. CDR3 nucleotides: TGTGCCAGCAGCTTTGGACTCCTCCGCGATAATACGCAGTATTTT. Its protein product is CASSFGLLRDNTQYF.

The V call is TRBV6-5, the J call TRBJ2-5; the match to TRBD2 covers 7 bases. CDR3 size: 13 residues. Trimming cost V 6 bases and J 5 bases; bases outside gene matches: 6. Germline V gene data show CDR1 as MNHEY and CDR2 as SVGAGI. The CDR3 sequence: CASSRGRPETQYF. CDR3 coding DNA: TGTGCCAGCAGCCGCGGGAGACCGGAGACCCAGTACTTC.

The chain is built from TRBV5-4 and TRBJ1-2, with D hard to call. The germline CDR1 and CDR2 sequences are SGHNT and YYREEE (reference sequence). The CDR3 contains 16 residues. V was pared by 1 base and J by 0 bases, with 13 bases between. DNA for the CDR3: TGTGCCAGCAGCTTGCACGCCGGGAATTCTAACTATGGCTACACCTTC. It specifies CASSLHAGNSNYGYTF.

The V and J genes are TRBV19 and TRBJ1-1; TRBD1 matches 7 bases. This CDR3 comprises 14 residues. Germline CDR1 LNHDA, CDR2 SQIVND (reference sequence). Losses at the gene ends were 1 base for V and 6 bases for J; bases not matched to a gene: 5. The CDR3 bases are TGTGCCAGTAGTATAGGGACAGGCTTCTCTGAAGCTTTCTTT. It encodes CASSIGTGFSEAFF.

This sequence joins TRBV9 and TRBJ2-7; 9 bases agree with TRBD2. The V gene's germline CDR1 is SGDLS and CDR2 YYNGEE. This CDR3 is built from 18 residues. V lost 9 bases and J lost 0; bases outside the gene matches: 19. CDR3 amino acids: CATSLGLAARCSSYEQYF. CDR3 nucleotide sequence: TGTGCCACCAGTCTGGGACTAGCTGCACGTTGCAGCTCCTACGAGCAGTACTTC.

This clone came up a few times. CDR3 DNA: TGTGCCAGTAGATTCCAGGGGAATGGCGAGCAGTACTTC. Its protein is CASRFQGNGEQYF. The chain carries TRBV19 and TRBJ2-7; D perhaps matches TRBD1 (6 bases). Per the germline V gene, CDR1 is LNHDA and CDR2 is SQIVND (reference sequence). This CDR3 has 13 amino acids. Trimming pared 6 bases from V and 6 bases from J, leaving 15 bases between.

The chain couples TRBV28 to TRBJ2-3; D unresolved. This CDR3 has 12 residues. With 5 bases removed from V and 2 bases from J, the gap between germline ends came to 5 bases. Germline V gene lookup returns CDR1 MDHEN and CDR2 SYDVKM. The CDR3: CASSLDTDTQYF. CDR3 coding DNA: TGTGCCAGCAGTCTAGACACAGATACGCAGTATTTT.

V gene TRBV3-1 (or the pseudogene TRBV3-2) combines with J gene TRBJ2-7; D is uncertain. In germline, CDR1 is LGHDT, CDR2 YNNKEL (reference sequence). Trimming took off 4 bases at V and 0 bases at J, with 7 bases between the two ends. The CDR3 totals 13 residues. CDR3 sequence (DNA): TGTGCCAGCAGCCCCCCGGGCTCCTACGAGCAGTACTTC. The encoded protein is CASSPPGSYEQYF.

The chain combines TRBV6-2 or TRBV6-3 with TRBJ1-1, with D unclear. V shed 9 bases and J shed 2 bases, with 16 bases lying between them. The CDR3 has 14 residues. The germline CDR1 and CDR2 sequences are MNHEY and SVGEGT. CDR3 DNA: TGTGCCAGTAGCGATCTGACTGGAAACACTGAAGCTTTCTTT. This codes for CASSDLTGNTEAFF.

CDR3 region: CASSLPDSLGTPGNEQFF. The CDR3 nucleotides read TGTGCCAGCAGCCTACCAGATAGCCTCGGGACACCAGGGAATGAGCAGTTCTTC. The chain has TRBV28 and TRBJ2-1; a weak D match, TRBD1 (6 bases). V shed 6 bases and J shed 7 bases, with 28 bases lying between them. CDR1 is MDHEN and CDR2 is SYDVKM in the germline V gene. This CDR3 region has 18 residues.

V usage is TRBV28 and J usage is TRBJ2-6; D is uncertain. This CDR3 has 16 residues. V dropped 5 bases and J dropped 6 bases, with 17 bases sitting between them. From germline, CDR1 is MDHEN and CDR2 SYDVKM. CDR3 nucleotides: TGTGCCAGCAGTCACCTAAACCGCCGAGTGGCCAACGTCCTGACTTTC. It is translated as CASSHLNRRVANVLTF.

The V and J genes are TRBV19 and TRBJ2-4; 8 bases agree with TRBD1. V was pared by 4 bases and J by 5 bases, with 7 bases of the junction left unmatched. The CDR3 covers 15 residues. Germline CDR1 reads LNHDA; CDR2 reads SQIVND (reference sequence). The chain's CDR3 is CASSTQGAVQNIQYF. Written as DNA, the CDR3 is TGTGCCAGTAGTACCCAGGGGGCGGTTCAAAACATTCAGTACTTC.

V usage is TRBV19 and J usage is TRBJ1-5; D might be TRBD1 (6 bases). Germline assignment: CDR1 LNHDA and CDR2 SQIVND (reference sequence). Trimming pared 7 bases from V and 3 bases from J, leaving 19 bases between. The length of the CDR3 is 16 residues. CDR3 bases: TGTGCCAGTACCCCTATGACAGGAAATCCCAATCAGCCCCAGCATTTT. This codes for CASTPMTGNPNQPQHF.

The chain joins TRBV12-3 or TRBV12-4 to TRBJ1-1, with 7 bases aligning to TRBD1. The CDR3 totals 13 residues. The trim removed 6 bases at V and 11 bases at J, leaving 12 bases unmatched. The CDR3 DNA follows: TGTGCCAGCAGCCCGACAGGGCTCCTGGGTGCTTTCTTT. Translated: CASSPTGLLGAFF.

This chain joins TRBV5-1 and TRBJ1-2, with TRBD1 matching 9 bases. J was trimmed by 8 bases and V by 3 bases; bases with no gene match: 11. This CDR3 has 15 amino acids. Germline lookup yields CDR1 SGHRS and CDR2 YFSETQ. DNA of the CDR3: TGCGCCAGCAGCTACGAACAACAGGGGGCGGGAGGCTACACCTTC. Translating gives CASSYEQQGAGGYTF.

This clone was observed a handful of times. The CDR3 sequence is CSGETGFTGELFF. For the CDR3, the DNA is TGCAGCGGGGAGACAGGGTTCACCGGGGAGCTGTTTTTT. J is TRBJ2-2 and V is TRBV29-1; 7 bases are a match to TRBD1. The CDR3 extends over 13 amino acids. With 7 bases clipped from V and 4 bases from J, the junction kept 6 bases outside the gene matches. The germline CDR1 and CDR2 sequences are SQVTM and ANQGSEA.

On this clone itself: The same CDR3 also results from other DNA sequences found in this sample. CDR3 loop: CASSLRQGMNTEAFF. CDR3 sequence (DNA): TGCGCCAGCAGCCTCCGACAGGGAATGAACACTGAAGCTTTCTTT. V usage is TRBV5-1 and J usage is TRBJ1-1; 7 bases match TRBD1. Germline lookup yields CDR1 SGHRS and CDR2 YFSETQ. CDR3 size: 15 residues. J was trimmed by 0 bases and V by 4 bases; bases with no gene match: 6.